A single T cell receptor (beta chain) is shown here with its context. This sample is drawn from a study of blood T cell repertoires in COVID-19. The germline V gene has CDR1 GTSNPN and CDR2 SVGIG (reference sequence). V lost 1 base and J lost 6, with 11 bases in between. This CDR3 spans 13 amino acids. Using immunoSEQ multiplex PCR, the repertoire was profiled, and TCRdb retains in-frame clones only, with some absent. The sample yields 15,000 to 20,000 clones, about 88% seen once. The sequence was collected from a man aged 35 to 55 with active COVID-19. V and J are TRBV30 and TRBJ2-3; a possible D gene is TRBD1 (5 bases). The sample consisted of peripheral blood. The CDR3, as DNA: TGTGCCTGGAGTGAAGGGGATGCGGATACGCAGTATTTT. This codes for CAWSEGDADTQYF.